This T cell receptor (beta chain) was identified during a study of T cells in Graves' hyperthyroidism and ophthalmopathy. CDR1 is SGHRS, CDR2 YFSETQ, per germline. The CDR3 length is 13 residues. V lost 5 bases and J lost 7; bases outside the gene matches: 6. Amplified TCR beta CDR3 regions derived from RNA transcripts. The HTBI set primed first-round TCR CDR3 RT-PCR. TCRdb redid the calling of the multiplex PCR reads with MiXCR, one entry per CDR3 protein. This sample yields about 270,000 distinct CDR3 sequences, of which about 16% are seen a single time; about 33% belongs to the top ten. This clonotype occurred many times.

The chain recombines TRBV5-1 with TRBJ1-5, with 7 bases identical to TRBD1. The clonotype comes from a woman aged 45-60 years with Graves' hyperthyroidism that later progressed to Graves' ophthalmopathy. Sample: blood. The CDR3 here is CASSRGLDQPQHF. In nucleotides, the CDR3 is TGCGCCAGCAGTAGGGGGCTAGACCAGCCCCAGCATTTT.